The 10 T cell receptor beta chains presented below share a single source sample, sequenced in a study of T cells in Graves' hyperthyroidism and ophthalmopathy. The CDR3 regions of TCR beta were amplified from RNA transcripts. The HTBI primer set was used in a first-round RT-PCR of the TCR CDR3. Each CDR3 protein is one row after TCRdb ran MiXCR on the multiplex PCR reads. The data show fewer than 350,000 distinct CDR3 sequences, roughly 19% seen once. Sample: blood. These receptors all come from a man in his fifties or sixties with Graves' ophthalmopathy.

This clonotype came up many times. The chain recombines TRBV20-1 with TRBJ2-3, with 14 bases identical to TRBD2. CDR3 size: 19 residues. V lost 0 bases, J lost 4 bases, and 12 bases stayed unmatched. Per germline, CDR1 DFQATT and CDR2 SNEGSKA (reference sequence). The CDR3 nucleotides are TGCAGTGCTAGAGACGGGACTAGCGGGAGTTCTGGGTTAGCAGATACGCAGTATTTT. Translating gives CSARDGTSGSSGLADTQYF.

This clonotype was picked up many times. CDR3 region: CASIPPARNTEAFF. The CDR3 DNA sequence: TGTGCCAGCATCCCACCGGCACGGAACACTGAAGCTTTCTTT. This chain joins TRBV28 and TRBJ1-1; D unclear. The germline V gene encodes CDR1 MDHEN and CDR2 SYDVKM. CDR3 length equals 14 residues. Deletions cut 7 bases from V and 1 base from J, with 13 bases between.

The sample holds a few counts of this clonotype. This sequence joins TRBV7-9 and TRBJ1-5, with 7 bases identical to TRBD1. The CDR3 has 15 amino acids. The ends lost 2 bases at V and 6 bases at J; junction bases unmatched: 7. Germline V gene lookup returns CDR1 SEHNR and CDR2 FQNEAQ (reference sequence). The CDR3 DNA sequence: TGTGCCAGCAGCTTAAGGGGACAGAGGGGTCAGCCCCAGCATTTT. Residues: CASSLRGQRGQPQHF.

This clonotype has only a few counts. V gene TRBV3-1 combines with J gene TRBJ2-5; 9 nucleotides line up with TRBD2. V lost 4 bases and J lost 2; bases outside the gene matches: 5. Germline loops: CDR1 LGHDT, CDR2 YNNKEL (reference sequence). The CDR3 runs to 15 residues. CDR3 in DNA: TGTGCCAGCAGCCTCGGACTAGCGCCTCAAGAGACCCAGTACTTC. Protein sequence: CASSLGLAPQETQYF.

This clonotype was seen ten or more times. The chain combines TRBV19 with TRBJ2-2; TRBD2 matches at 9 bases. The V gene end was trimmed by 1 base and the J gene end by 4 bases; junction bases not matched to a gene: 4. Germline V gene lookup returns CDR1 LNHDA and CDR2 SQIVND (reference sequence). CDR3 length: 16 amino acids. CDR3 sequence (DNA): TGTGCCAGTAGTATAGGACTAGCGGTTCCCACCGGGGAGCTGTTTTTT. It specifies CASSIGLAVPTGELFF.

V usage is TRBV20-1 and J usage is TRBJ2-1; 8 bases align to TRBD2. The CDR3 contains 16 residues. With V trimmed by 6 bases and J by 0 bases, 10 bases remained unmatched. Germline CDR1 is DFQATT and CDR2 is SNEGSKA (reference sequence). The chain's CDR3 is CSASRTSGSSYNEQFF. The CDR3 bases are TGCAGTGCAAGTAGAACTAGCGGTAGCTCCTACAATGAGCAGTTCTTC.

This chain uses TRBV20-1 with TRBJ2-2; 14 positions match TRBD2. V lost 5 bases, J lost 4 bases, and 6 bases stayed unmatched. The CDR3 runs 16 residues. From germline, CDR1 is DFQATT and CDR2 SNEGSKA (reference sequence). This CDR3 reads CSASGLAGESTGELFF. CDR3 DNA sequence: TGCAGTGCTTCGGGACTAGCGGGAGAGAGCACCGGGGAGCTGTTTTTT.

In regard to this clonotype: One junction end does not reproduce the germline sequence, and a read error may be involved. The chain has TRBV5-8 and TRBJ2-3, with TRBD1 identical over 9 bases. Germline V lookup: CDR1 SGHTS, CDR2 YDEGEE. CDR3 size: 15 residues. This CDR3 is CASSFETGGLNTQYF. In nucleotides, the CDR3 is TGCGCCAGCAGCTTCGAAACAGGGGGCTTGAATACGCAGTATTTT.

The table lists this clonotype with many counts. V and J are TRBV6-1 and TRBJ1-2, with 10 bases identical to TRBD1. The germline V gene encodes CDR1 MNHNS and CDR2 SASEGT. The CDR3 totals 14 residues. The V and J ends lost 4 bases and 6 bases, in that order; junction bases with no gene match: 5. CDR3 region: CASSARQGADGYTF. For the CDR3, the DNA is TGTGCCAGCAGTGCCCGACAGGGGGCCGATGGCTACACCTTC.

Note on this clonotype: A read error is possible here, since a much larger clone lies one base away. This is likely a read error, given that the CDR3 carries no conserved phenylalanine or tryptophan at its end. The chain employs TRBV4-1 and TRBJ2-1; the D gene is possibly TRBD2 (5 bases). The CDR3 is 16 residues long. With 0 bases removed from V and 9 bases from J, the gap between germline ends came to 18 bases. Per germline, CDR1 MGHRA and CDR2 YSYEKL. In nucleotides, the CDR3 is TGCGCCAGCAGCCAAGACACTAGTCGGGTAATAGGTGAGCAGTTCCTC. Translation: CASSQDTSRVIGEQFL.